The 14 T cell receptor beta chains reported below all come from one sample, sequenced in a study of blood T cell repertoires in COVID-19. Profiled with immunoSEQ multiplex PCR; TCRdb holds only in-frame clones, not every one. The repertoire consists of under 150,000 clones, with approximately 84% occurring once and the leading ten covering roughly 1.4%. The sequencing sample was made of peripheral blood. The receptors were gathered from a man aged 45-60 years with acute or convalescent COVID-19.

CDR3 sequence reads: CASRATGGGYNSPLHF. The DNA for the CDR3 is TGTGCCAGCAGAGCGACAGGGGGCGGTTATAATTCACCCCTCCACTTT. The chain employs TRBV11-2 and TRBJ1-6, with 10 bases matching TRBD1. With 6 bases clipped from V and 4 bases from J, the junction kept 6 bases outside the gene matches. This CDR3 contains 16 residues. In germline, CDR1 is SGHAT, CDR2 FQNNGV.

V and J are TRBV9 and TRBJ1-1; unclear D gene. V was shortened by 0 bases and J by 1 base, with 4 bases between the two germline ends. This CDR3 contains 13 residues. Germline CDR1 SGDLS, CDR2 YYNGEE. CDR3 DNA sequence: TGTGCCAGCAGCGTAGCCGGGAACACTGAAGCTTTCTTT. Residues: CASSVAGNTEAFF.

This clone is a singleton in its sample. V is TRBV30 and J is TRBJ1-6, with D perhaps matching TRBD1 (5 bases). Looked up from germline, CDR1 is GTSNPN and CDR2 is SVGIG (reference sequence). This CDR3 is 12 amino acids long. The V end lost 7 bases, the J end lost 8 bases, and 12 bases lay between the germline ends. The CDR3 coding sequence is TGTGCCTCGGGGGACGGGGATTCACCCCTCCACTTT. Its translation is CASGDGDSPLHF. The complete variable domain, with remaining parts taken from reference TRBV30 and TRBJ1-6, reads SQTIHQWPATLVQPVGSPLSLECTVEGTSNPNLYWYRQAAGRGLQLLFYSVGIGQISSEVPQNLSASRPQDRQFILSSKKLLLSDSGFYLCASGDGDSPLHFGNGTRLTVT.

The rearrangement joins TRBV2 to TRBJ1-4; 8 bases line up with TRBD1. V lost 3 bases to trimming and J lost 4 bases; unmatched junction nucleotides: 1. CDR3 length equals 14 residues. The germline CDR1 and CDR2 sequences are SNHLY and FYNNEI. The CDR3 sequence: CASSEDRDNEKLFF. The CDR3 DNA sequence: TGTGCCAGCAGTGAGGACAGGGATAATGAAAAACTGTTTTTT.

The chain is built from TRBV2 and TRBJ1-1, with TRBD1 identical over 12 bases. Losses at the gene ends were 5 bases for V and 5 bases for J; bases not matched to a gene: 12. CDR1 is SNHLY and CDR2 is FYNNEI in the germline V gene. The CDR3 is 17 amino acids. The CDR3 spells CASSPPGTGGMRTEAFF. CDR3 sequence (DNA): TGTGCCAGCAGTCCACCCGGGACAGGGGGCATGAGGACTGAAGCTTTCTTT.

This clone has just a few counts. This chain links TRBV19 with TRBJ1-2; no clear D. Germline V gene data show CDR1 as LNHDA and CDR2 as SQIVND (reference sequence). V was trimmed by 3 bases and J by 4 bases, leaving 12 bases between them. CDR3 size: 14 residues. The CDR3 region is CASSIPGISYGYTF. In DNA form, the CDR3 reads TGTGCCAGTAGTATCCCAGGTATCTCCTATGGCTACACCTTC. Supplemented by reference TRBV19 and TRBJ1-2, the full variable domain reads DGGITQSPKYLFRKEGQNVTLSCEQNLNHDAMYWYRQDPGQGLRLIYYSQIVNDFQKGDIAEGYSVSREKKESFPLTVTSAQKNPTAFYLCASSIPGISYGYTFGSGTRLTVV.

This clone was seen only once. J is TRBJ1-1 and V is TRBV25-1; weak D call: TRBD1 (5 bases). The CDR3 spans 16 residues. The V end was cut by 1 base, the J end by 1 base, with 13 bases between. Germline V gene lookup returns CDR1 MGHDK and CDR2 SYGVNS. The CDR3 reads CASSESISGGNTEAFF. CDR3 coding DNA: TGTGCCAGCAGTGAATCCATTTCCGGGGGGAACACTGAAGCTTTCTTT.

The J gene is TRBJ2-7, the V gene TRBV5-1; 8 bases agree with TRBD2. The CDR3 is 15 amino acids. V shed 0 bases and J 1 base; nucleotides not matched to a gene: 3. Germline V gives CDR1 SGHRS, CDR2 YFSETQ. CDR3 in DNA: TGCGCCAGCAGCTTGGGCGGCGGGGGGTCCTACGAGCAGTACTTC. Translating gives CASSLGGGGSYEQYF.

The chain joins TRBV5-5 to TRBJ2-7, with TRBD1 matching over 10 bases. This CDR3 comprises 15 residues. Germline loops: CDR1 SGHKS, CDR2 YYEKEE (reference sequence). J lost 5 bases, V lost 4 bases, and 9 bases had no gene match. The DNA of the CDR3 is TGTGCCAGCAGCCCGATGAGACAGGGGGCGAACGAGCAGTACTTC. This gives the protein CASSPMRQGANEQYF.

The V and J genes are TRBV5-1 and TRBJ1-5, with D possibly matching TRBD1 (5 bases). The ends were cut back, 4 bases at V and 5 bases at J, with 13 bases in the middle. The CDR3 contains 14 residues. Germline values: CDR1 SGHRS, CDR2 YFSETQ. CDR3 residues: CASSHDSLDQPQHF. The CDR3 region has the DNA TGCGCCAGCAGCCATGACAGCCTCGATCAGCCCCAGCATTTT.

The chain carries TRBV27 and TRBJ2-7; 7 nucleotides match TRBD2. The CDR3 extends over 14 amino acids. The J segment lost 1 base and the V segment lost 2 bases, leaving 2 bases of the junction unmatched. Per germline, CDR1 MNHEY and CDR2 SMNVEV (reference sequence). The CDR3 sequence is CASSLAGESYEQYF. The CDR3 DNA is TGTGCCAGCAGTTTAGCGGGGGAATCCTACGAGCAGTACTTC.

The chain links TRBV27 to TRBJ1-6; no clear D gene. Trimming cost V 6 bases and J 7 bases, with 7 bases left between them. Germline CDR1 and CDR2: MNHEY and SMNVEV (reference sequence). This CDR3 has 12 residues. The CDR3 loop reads CASSFLNSPLHF. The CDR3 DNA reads TGTGCCAGCAGCTTCTTAAATTCACCCCTCCACTTT.

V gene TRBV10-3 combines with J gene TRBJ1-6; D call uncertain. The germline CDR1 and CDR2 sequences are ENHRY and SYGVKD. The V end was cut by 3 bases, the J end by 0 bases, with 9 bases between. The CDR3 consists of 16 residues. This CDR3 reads CAISDRESSYNSPLHF. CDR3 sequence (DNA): TGTGCCATCAGTGACCGGGAGAGCTCCTATAATTCACCCCTCCACTTT.

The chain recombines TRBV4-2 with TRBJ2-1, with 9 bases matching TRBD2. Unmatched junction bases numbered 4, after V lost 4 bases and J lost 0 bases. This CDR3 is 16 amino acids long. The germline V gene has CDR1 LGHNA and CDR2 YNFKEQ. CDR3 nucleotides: TGTGCCAGCAGCCTGTTAGCGGGGGACTCCTACAATGAGCAGTTCTTC. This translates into CASSLLAGDSYNEQFF.